The rows below give T cell receptor beta chains drawn from one sample of a study of graft-versus-host responses after intestinal transplantation. TCRdb's table, derived via immunoSEQ multiplex PCR, lists solely in-frame clones and lacks some. Counted here are 20,000 to 30,000 clones, approximately 85% occurring once; the ten biggest clones make up 0.95% to 1%. Sequenced material: PBMCs, taken approximately 450 days after intestinal transplant. These receptors came from a human patient who received an intestinal transplant, so some T cells may come from the graft donor. CDR3s include the opening cysteine and the closing phenylalanine or tryptophan. The D gene is left open where the match is weak. Clone size appears in some rows only: once, few, many, or a class for an expanded clone.

clone_size	v_call	j_call	d_call	cdr3_nt	cdr3_aa
.	TRBV7-9	TRBJ2-5	TRBD1	TGTGCCAGCAGCCGGACAGGGGCTAAAGAGACCCAGTACTTC	CASSRTGAKETQYF
.	TRBV28	TRBJ2-1	.	TGTGCCAGCAGTTTAAGGGGGGGGACTGTCTACAATGAGCAGTTCTTC	CASSLRGGTVYNEQFF
.	TRBV6-5	TRBJ1-1	TRBD1	TGTGCCAGCAGTTACTCATACAGGGGCGGGAACACTGAAGCTTTCTTT	CASSYSYRGGNTEAFF
few	TRBV27	TRBJ1-1	TRBD1	TGTGCCAGCTTGCGCGACAGGGGGAACACTGAAGCTTTCTTT	CASLRDRGNTEAFF
.	TRBV28	TRBJ1-3	.	TGTGCCAGCAGTACACCCTTGGGGGGTGGTGGAAACACCATATATTTT	CASSTPLGGGGNTIYF
.	TRBV30	TRBJ2-7	TRBD2	TGTGCCTGGAGGGACCGGGGACTAGCGGGAGACGAGCAGTACTTC	CAWRDRGLAGDEQYF
.	TRBV9	TRBJ2-7	.	TGTGCCAGCAGCGGTCGGGACCACTACGAGCAGTACTTC	CASSGRDHYEQYF
.	TRBV30	TRBJ2-3	TRBD2	TGTGCCTGGAGTGTGGCGGGAGCCGGCGATACGCAGTATTTT	CAWSVAGAGDTQYF
few	TRBV6-5	TRBJ2-7	TRBD1	TGTGCCAGCAGCATACAGGGGGGATTAGGCGAGCAGTACTTC	CASSIQGGLGEQYF
once	TRBV23-1	TRBJ2-3	TRBD2	TGCGCCAGCAGTCAGCGGACTAGTGATCCAGATACGCAGTATTTT	CASSQRTSDPDTQYF
.	TRBV6-1	TRBJ1-2	.	TGTGCCAGCAGTGAACCCCCAACAGGGTCTAACTATGGCTACACCTTC	CASSEPPTGSNYGYTF
.	TRBV19	TRBJ1-1	.	TGTGCCAGTAGTATTGGGTCGGACGGCGGGGCTTTCTTT	CASSIGSDGGAFF
.	TRBV12-5	TRBJ1-5	TRBD1	TGTGCTAGTGGTTTGGTACCTTCGATCCGCGGGACAGGCTTCAATCAGCCCCAGCATTTT	CASGLVPSIRGTGFNQPQHF
.	TRBV2	TRBJ2-1	TRBD2	TGTGCCAGCAGTCCACGACACCTAGCGGGCGAGGGCAATGAGCAGTTCTTC	CASSPRHLAGEGNEQFF
.	TRBV11-2	TRBJ1-1	.	TGTGCCAGCAGCTCCCAGGGAAACACTGAAGCTTTCTTT	CASSSQGNTEAFF
.	TRBV30	TRBJ2-1	TRBD1	TGTGCCTGGTGGAACCGGGACAGCAATGAGCAGTTCTTC	CAWWNRDSNEQFF
.	TRBV7-3	TRBJ2-2	.	TGTGCCAGCAGCTATCTAGGCCCCCCCGGGGAGCTGTTTTTT	CASSYLGPPGELFF
.	TRBV11-2	TRBJ2-7	.	TGTGCCAGCAGCAGCAACAGGGTGTCCTACGAGCAGTACTTC	CASSSNRVSYEQYF
.	TRBV2	TRBJ1-6	.	TGTGCCAGCAGTCGATTCCGGGACGGTGATAATTCACCCCTCCACTTT	CASSRFRDGDNSPLHF
few	TRBV29-1	TRBJ1-1	TRBD1	TGCAGCGGGGGGACAGGGGAAACTGAAGCTTTCTTT	CSGGTGETEAFF
few	TRBV6-1	TRBJ2-7	.	TGTGCCAGCAGTGAAGACTACAGGGTTTTGGCCTACGAGCAGTACTTC	CASSEDYRVLAYEQYF
.	TRBV18	TRBJ2-5	.	TGTGCCAGCTCCGTCGGAGAGCAAGAGACCCAGTACTTC	CASSVGEQETQYF
.	TRBV11-3	TRBJ2-3	TRBD1	TGTGCCAGCAGCTTCTTCAGGGGGTTCACAGATACGCAGTATTTT	CASSFFRGFTDTQYF
.	TRBV13	TRBJ2-1	.	TGTGCCAGCAGAAAACCGGGCCTCGCGCACGGTGAGCAGTTCTTC	CASRKPGLAHGEQFF
.	TRBV6-9	TRBJ2-1	.	TGTGCCAGCAGCCCGACCAGTATCCCCAATGAGCAGTTCTTC	CASSPTSIPNEQFF
.	TRBV28	TRBJ2-5	.	TGTGCCAGCAGTTTTTTCGACAAGGCCCAGATCCAAGAGACCCAGTACTTC	CASSFFDKAQIQETQYF
.	TRBV14	TRBJ2-4	TRBD2	TGTGCCAGCAGCCAAAGGGCGGGAGTCGGAAACATTCAGTACTTC	CASSQRAGVGNIQYF
.	TRBV7-2	TRBJ1-5	TRBD1	TGTGCCAGCAGCTCAGGACAGGGGAGAAGTCAGCCCCAGCATTTT	CASSSGQGRSQPQHF
.	TRBV4-2	TRBJ2-1	TRBD2	TGTGCCAGCAGCCCCTACGGGACTAACAATGAGCAGTTCTTC	CASSPYGTNNEQFF
.	TRBV19	TRBJ2-1	.	TGTGCCAGTAGTAACAGGGTCTACAATGAGCAGTTCTTC	CASSNRVYNEQFF
.	TRBV9	TRBJ2-3	.	TGTGCCAGCAACGGGGGCCCTAGCACAGATACGCAGTATTTT	CASNGGPSTDTQYF
.	TRBV29-1	TRBJ2-1	.	TGCAGCTCTGCCGGGACACCGAATGAGCAGTTCTTC	CSSAGTPNEQFF
few	TRBV5-6	TRBJ2-7	TRBD2	TGTGCCAGCAGCTTGAAAGGACTAGCGGTATACGAGCAGTACTTC	CASSLKGLAVYEQYF
.	TRBV30	TRBJ1-3	TRBD1	TGTGCCTTGGGACAGGGGTCTGGAAACACCATATATTTT	CALGQGSGNTIYF
once	TRBV4-2	TRBJ2-5	TRBD2	TGTGCCAGCAGCGGGACTAGCGGGAGGCGCGCGGTGGGAGAGACCCAGTACTTC	CASSGTSGRRAVGETQYF
few	TRBV6-5	TRBJ2-7	TRBD2	TGTGCCAGCAGTTTGGGACTAGCGGTTTACGAGCAGTACTTC	CASSLGLAVYEQYF
.	TRBV2	TRBJ2-1	TRBD2	TGTGCCAGCGCTGGGACTAGCGGCAACAATGAGCAGTTCTTC	CASAGTSGNNEQFF
.	TRBV5-1	TRBJ2-5	.	TGCGCCAGCAGCTTCAATCAAGAGACCCAGTACTTC	CASSFNQETQYF
.	TRBV4-1	TRBJ2-7	.	TGCGCCAGCAGCCAACCCGGAGGGACCTACGAGCAGTACTTC	CASSQPGGTYEQYF
.	TRBV7-9	TRBJ2-7	.	TGTGCCAGCAGCCGGGACACCTACGAGCAGTACTTC	CASSRDTYEQYF
few	TRBV6-5	TRBJ1-5	.	TGTGCCAGCAGTCAAGGCGATCAGCCCCAGCATTTT	CASSQGDQPQHF
once	TRBV29-1	TRBJ2-1	.	TGCAGCGTTGAAGAGCTTGGCGAGCAGTTCTTC	CSVEELGEQFF
.	TRBV10-3	TRBJ1-5	.	TGTGCCATCAGAGGGGGAGGGGACAATCAGCCCCAGCATTTT	CAIRGGGDNQPQHF